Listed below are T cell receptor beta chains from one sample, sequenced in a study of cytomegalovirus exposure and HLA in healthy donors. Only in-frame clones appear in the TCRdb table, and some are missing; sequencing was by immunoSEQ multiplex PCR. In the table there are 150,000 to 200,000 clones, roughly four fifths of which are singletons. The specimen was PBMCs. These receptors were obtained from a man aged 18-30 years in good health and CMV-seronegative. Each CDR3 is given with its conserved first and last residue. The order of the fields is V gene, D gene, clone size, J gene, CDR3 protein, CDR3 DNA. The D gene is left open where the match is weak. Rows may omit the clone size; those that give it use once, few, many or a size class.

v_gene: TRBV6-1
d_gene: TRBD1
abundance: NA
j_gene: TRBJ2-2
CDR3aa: CASSGTGNTGELFF
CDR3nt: TGTGCCAGCAGTGGGACAGGGAACACCGGGGAGCTGTTTTTT

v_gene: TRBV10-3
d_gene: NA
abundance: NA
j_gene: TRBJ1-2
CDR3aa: CAISEPGFGYGYTF
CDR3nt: TGTGCCATCAGTGAGCCCGGGTTCGGGTATGGCTACACCTTC

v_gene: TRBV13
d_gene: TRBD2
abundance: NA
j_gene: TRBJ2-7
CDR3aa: CASSLRTSGGGREQYF
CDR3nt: TGTGCCAGCAGCCTCCGAACTAGCGGGGGCGGTCGGGAGCAGTACTTC

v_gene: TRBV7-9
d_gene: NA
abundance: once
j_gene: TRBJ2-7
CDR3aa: CASSLEDWPFGQREEQYF
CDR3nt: TGTGCCAGCAGCTTAGAGGACTGGCCTTTTGGACAGCGTGAAGAGCAGTACTTC

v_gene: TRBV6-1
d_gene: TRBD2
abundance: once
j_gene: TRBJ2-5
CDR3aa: CATLPGTRGTQYF
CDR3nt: TGTGCCACTCTACCGGGGACTAGAGGGACCCAGTACTTC

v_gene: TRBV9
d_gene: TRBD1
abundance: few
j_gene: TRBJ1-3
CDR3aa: CASSRQTGAGNTIYF
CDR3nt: TGTGCCAGCAGCAGACAAACAGGGGCTGGAAACACCATATATTTT

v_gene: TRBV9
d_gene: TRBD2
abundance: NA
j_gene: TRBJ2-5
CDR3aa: CASSGTSGQQETQYF
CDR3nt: TGTGCCAGCAGCGGAACTAGCGGCCAACAAGAGACCCAGTACTTC

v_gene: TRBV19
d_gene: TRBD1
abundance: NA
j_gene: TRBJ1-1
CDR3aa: CASSPYQGDGTEAFF
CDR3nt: TGTGCCAGTAGTCCTTACCAGGGGGACGGGACTGAAGCTTTCTTT

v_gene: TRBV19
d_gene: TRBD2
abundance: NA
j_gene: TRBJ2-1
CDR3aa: CASSPRTSGILYNEQFF
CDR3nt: TGTGCCAGTAGTCCCCGGACTAGCGGGATCCTCTACAATGAGCAGTTCTTC

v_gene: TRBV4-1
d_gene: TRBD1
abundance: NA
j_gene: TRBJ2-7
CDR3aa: CASSQEPGQGVNEQYF
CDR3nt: TGCGCCAGCAGCCAAGAACCGGGACAGGGGGTCAACGAGCAGTACTTC

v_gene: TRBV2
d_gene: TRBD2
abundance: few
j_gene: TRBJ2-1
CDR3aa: CASSGGTSGINEQFF
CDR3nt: TGTGCCAGCAGTGGGGGGACTAGCGGGATTAATGAGCAGTTCTTC

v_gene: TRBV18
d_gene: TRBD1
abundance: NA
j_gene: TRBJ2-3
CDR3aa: CASSPISGGRTDTQYF
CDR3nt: TGTGCCAGCTCACCCATCTCAGGGGGCCGAACAGATACGCAGTATTTT

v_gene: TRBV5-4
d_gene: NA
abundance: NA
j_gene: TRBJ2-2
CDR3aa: CASSPGRNTGELFF
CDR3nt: TGTGCCAGCAGCCCGGGAAGGAACACCGGGGAGCTGTTTTTT

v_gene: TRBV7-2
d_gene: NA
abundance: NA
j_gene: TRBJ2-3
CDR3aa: CASSPGGPWDTQYF
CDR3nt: TGTGCCAGCAGCCCCGGGGGGCCATGGGATACGCAGTATTTT

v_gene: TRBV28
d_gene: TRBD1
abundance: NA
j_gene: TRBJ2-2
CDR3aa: CASSLRQGLNTGELFF
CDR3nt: TGTGCCAGCAGTTTAAGACAGGGGCTCAACACCGGGGAGCTGTTTTTT

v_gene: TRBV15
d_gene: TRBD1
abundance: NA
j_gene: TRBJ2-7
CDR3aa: CATSRDRASYEQYF
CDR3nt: TGTGCCACCAGTAGGGACAGGGCCTCCTACGAGCAGTACTTC

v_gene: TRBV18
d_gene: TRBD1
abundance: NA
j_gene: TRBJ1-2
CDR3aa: CASSPTTGGTIGYTF
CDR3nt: TGTGCCAGCTCACCTACGACAGGGGGAACTATTGGCTACACCTTC

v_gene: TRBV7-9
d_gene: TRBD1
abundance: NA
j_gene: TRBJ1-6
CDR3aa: CASSLASTGGNSPLHF
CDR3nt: TGTGCCAGCAGCTTAGCATCGACAGGGGGTAATTCACCCCTCCACTTT

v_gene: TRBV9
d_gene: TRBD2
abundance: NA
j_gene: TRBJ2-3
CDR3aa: CASSVEASGVTDTQYF
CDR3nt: TGTGCCAGCAGCGTAGAGGCCAGCGGGGTCACAGATACGCAGTATTTT

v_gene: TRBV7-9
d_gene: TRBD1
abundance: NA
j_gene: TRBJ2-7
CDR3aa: CASSPTDRYPYEQYF
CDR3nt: TGTGCCAGCAGCCCAACGGACAGGTACCCCTACGAGCAGTACTTC

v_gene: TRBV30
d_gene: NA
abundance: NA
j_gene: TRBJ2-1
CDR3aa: CAWGVGNEQFF
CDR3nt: TGTGCCTGGGGAGTCGGCAATGAGCAGTTCTTC

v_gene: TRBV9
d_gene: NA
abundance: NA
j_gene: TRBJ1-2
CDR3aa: CASSVGGIPNYGYTF
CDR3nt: TGTGCCAGCAGCGTAGGCGGAATACCTAACTATGGCTACACCTTC

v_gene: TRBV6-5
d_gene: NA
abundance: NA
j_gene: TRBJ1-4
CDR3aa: CASSYSTGSLRGKLFF
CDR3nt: TGTGCCAGCAGTTACTCCACCGGCTCCTTAAGGGGAAAACTGTTTTTT

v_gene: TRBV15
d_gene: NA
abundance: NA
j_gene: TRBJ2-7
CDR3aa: CATSREIESYEQYF
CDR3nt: TGTGCCACCAGCAGAGAAATAGAATCCTACGAGCAGTACTTC

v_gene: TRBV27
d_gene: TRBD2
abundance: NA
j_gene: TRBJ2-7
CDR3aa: CASSPPPGVSGRRGEQYF
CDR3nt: TGTGCCAGCAGTCCCCCCCCCGGGGTCAGCGGGAGAAGGGGAGAGCAGTACTTC

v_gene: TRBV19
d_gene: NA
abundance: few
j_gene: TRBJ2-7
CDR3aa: CASSIGGDLFYEQYF
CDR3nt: TGTGCCAGTAGTATAGGCGGGGATTTGTTCTACGAGCAGTACTTC

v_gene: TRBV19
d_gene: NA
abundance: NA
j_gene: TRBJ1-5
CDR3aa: CASSIADQPQHF
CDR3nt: TGTGCCAGTAGTATAGCGGATCAGCCCCAGCATTTT

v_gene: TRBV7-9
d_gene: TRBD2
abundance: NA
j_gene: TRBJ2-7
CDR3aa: CASSFRGTSGRESSYEQYF
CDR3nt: TGTGCCAGCAGCTTTCGCGGGACTAGCGGGAGAGAAAGCTCCTACGAGCAGTACTTC

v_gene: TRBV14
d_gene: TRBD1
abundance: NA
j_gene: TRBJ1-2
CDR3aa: CASSPGPGGLVYRRMGGYTF
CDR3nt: TGTGCCAGCAGCCCGGGTCCAGGGGGCTTGGTTTACCGCCGTATGGGTGGCTACACCTTC

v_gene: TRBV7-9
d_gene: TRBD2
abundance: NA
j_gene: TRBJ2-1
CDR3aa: CASSIEIAGSYNEQFF
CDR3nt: TGTGCCAGCAGCATTGAAATAGCGGGATCCTACAATGAGCAGTTCTTC

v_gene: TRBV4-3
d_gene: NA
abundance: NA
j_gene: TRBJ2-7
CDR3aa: CASSQVTGTYEQYF
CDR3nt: TGCGCCAGCAGCCAAGTAACAGGAACCTACGAGCAGTACTTC

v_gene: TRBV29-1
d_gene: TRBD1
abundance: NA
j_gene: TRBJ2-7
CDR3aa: CSVSPGQVIAGLAYEQYF
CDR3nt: TGCAGCGTTTCACCGGGACAGGTCATTGCGGGATTAGCCTACGAGCAGTACTTC

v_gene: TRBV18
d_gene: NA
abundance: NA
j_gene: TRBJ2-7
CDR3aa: CASSPRDSAYEQYF
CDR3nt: TGTGCCAGCTCACCCCGGGACTCAGCCTACGAGCAGTACTTC

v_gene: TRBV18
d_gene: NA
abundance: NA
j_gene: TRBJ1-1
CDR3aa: CASSPQSALLNTEAFF
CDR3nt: TGTGCCAGCTCACCACAATCGGCACTACTGAACACTGAAGCTTTCTTT

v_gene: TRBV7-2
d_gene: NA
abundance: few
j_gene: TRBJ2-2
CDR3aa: CASSLSPSAVNTGELFF
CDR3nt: TGTGCCAGCAGCTTATCCCCTAGCGCGGTGAACACCGGGGAGCTGTTTTTT

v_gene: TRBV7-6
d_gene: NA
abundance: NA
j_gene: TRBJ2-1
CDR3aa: CASSLEVGRRGLTNEQFF
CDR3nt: TGTGCCAGCAGCTTAGAAGTCGGCCGGCGGGGGCTGACCAATGAGCAGTTCTTC

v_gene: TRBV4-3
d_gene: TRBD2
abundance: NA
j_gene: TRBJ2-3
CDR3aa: CASRLAGGTDTQYF
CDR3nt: TGCGCCAGCAGACTAGCGGGAGGGACGGATACGCAGTATTTT

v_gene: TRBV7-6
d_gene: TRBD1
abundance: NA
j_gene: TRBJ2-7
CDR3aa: CASSLAPGTGEGSSYEQYF
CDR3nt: TGTGCCAGCAGCTTAGCCCCCGGGACAGGGGAAGGAAGCTCCTACGAGCAGTACTTC

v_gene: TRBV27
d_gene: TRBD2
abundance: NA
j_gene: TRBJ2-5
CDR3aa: CASKRMIAGGQETQYF
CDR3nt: TGTGCCAGCAAAAGGATGATAGCGGGAGGGCAAGAGACCCAGTACTTC

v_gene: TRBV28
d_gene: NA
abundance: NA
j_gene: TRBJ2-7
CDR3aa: CASSLTRGYEQYF
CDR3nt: TGTGCCAGCAGTTTAACCAGGGGATACGAGCAGTACTTC

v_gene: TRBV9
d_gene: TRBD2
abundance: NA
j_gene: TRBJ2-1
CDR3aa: CASSSPTSGGYNEQFF
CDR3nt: TGTGCCAGCAGCTCTCCGACTAGCGGGGGCTACAATGAGCAGTTCTTC

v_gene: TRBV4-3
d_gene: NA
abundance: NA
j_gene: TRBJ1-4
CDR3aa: CASSRSVGGRKRNEKLFF
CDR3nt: TGCGCCAGCAGCCGCTCCGTCGGGGGGCGGAAGCGTAATGAAAAACTGTTTTTT

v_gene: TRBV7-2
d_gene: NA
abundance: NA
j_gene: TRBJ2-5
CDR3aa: CASSRSAGIQETQYF
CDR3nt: TGTGCCAGCAGTCGCTCCGCGGGAATCCAAGAGACCCAGTACTTC

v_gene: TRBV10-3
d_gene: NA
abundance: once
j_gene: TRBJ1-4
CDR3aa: CAIRGGGTNEKLFF
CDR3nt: TGTGCCATCAGAGGCGGGGGAACTAATGAAAAACTGTTTTTT

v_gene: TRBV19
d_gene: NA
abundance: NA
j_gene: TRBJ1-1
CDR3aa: CASRPQGNTEAFF
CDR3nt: TGTGCCAGTCGGCCTCAGGGGAACACTGAAGCTTTCTTT

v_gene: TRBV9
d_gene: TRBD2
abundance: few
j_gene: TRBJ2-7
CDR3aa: CASSPRLAGEIGEQYF
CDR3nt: TGTGCCAGCAGCCCCCGACTAGCGGGAGAGATTGGGGAGCAGTACTTC

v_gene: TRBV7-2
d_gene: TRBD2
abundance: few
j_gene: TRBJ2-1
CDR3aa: CASSSQPGLNGNEQFF
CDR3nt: TGTGCCAGCAGCTCGCAACCGGGACTAAATGGGAATGAGCAGTTCTTC

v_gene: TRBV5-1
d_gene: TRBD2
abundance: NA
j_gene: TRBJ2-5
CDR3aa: CASSLTSGSSVGETQYF
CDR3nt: TGCGCCAGCAGCTTGACCAGCGGGAGTTCGGTGGGAGAGACCCAGTACTTC

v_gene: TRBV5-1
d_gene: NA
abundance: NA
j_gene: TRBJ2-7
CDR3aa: CASSLVQGMGQYF
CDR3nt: TGCGCCAGCAGCTTGGTGCAGGGGATGGGGCAGTACTTC

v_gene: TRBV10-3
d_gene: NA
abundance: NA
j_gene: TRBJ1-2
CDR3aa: CAISDGEADGYTF
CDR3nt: TGTGCCATCAGTGATGGTGAGGCGGATGGCTACACCTTC